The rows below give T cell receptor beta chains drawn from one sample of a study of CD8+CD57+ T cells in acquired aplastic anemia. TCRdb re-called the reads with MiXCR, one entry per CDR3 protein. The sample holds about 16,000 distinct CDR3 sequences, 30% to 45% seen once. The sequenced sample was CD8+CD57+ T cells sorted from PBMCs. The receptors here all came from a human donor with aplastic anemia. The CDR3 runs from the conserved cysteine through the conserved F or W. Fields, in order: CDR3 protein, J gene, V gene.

CDR3: CATSDQAGLGANVLTF; J: TRBJ2-6; V: TRBV24-1
CDR3: CASSLVLGKSYNEQFF; J: TRBJ2-1; V: TRBV27
CDR3: CASSGYGQGELFF; J: TRBJ2-2; V: TRBV9
CDR3: CASSLLGTGPNYEQYF; J: TRBJ2-7; V: TRBV12-3/TRBV12-4
CDR3: CASKGRGFTNEKLFF; J: TRBJ1-4; V: TRBV5-1
CDR3: CASSVDAGWNEQFF; J: TRBJ2-1; V: TRBV9
CDR3: CASSPLGSQPQHF; J: TRBJ1-5; V: TRBV2
CDR3: CASKQGGTDTQYF; J: TRBJ2-3; V: TRBV5-1
CDR3: CASSDLTGGRKETQYF; J: TRBJ2-5; V: TRBV2
CDR3: CASSLKWAIDEKLFF; J: TRBJ1-4; V: TRBV7-8
CDR3: CASAPGGGADTGELFF; J: TRBJ2-2; V: TRBV5-4
CDR3: CASSNSGTYNEQFF; J: TRBJ2-1; V: TRBV7-3
CDR3: CASSLVRSFGGYEQYF; J: TRBJ2-7; V: TRBV11-1
CDR3: CASSPWTGDEKLFF; J: TRBJ1-4; V: TRBV7-9
CDR3: CSASGRGTDTQYF; J: TRBJ2-3; V: TRBV20-1
CDR3: CASSLKDRGIYEQYF; J: TRBJ2-7; V: TRBV7-8
CDR3: CASSAETGVQPQHF; J: TRBJ1-5; V: TRBV10-1